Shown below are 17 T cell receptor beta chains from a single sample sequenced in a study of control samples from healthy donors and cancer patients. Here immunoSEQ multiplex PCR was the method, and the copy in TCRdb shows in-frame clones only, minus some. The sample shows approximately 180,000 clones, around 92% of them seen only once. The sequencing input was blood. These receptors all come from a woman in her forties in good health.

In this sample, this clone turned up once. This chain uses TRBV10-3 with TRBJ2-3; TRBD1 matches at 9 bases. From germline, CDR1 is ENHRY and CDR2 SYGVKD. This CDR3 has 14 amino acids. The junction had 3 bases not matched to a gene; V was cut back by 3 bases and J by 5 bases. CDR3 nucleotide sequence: TGTGCCATCAGTGACACAGGGGGCAGAGATACGCAGTATTTT. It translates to CAISDTGGRDTQYF.

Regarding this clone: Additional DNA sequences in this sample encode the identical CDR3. CDR3 nucleotide sequence: TGCGCCAGCAGCTTAGAAGGGCATAGCGGGGAGCTGTTTTTT. Protein: CASSLEGHSGELFF. This chain connects TRBV5-1 to TRBJ2-2; no firm D call. The V gene's germline CDR1 is SGHRS and CDR2 YFSETQ. This CDR3 contains 14 residues. The V end was cut by 2 bases, the J end by 7 bases, with 12 bases between.

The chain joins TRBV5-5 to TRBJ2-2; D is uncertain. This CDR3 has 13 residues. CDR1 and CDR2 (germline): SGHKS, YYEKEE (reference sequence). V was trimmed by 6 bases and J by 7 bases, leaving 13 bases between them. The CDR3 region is CASNGIGYGELFF. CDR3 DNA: TGTGCCAGCAACGGCATCGGGTACGGGGAGCTGTTTTTT.

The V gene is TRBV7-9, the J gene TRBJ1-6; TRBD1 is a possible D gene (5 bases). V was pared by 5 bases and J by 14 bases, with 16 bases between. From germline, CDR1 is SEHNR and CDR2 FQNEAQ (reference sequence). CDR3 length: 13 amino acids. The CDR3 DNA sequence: TGTGCCAGCAGCCCACTGAGCAGGGTTACCCTCCACTTT. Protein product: CASSPLSRVTLHF.

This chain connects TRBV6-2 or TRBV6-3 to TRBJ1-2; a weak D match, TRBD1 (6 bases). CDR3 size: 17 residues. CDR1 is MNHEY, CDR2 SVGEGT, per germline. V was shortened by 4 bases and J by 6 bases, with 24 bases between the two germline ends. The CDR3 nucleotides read TGTGCCAGCAGTTCAGCCCTGTTAACAGGGATCAAGGATGGCTACACCTTC. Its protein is CASSSALLTGIKDGYTF.

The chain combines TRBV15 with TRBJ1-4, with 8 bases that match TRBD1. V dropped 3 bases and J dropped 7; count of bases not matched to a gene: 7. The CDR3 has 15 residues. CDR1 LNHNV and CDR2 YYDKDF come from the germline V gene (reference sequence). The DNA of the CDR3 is TGTGCCACCAGCAGGCAACAGGGGGTCGGTGAAAAACTGTTTTTT. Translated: CATSRQQGVGEKLFF.

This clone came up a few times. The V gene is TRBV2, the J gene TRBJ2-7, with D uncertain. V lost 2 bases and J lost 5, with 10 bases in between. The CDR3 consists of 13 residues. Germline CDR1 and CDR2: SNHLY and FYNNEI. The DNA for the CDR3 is TGTGCCAGCAGTGAATCCGTGGCCGACGAGCAGTACTTC. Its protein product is CASSESVADEQYF.

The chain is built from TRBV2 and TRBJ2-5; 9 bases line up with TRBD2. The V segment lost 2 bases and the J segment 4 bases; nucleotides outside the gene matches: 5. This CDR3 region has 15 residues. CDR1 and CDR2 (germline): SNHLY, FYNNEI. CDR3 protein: CASSERGGGAETQYF. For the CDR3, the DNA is TGTGCCAGCAGTGAACGCGGCGGGGGGGCAGAGACCCAGTACTTC.

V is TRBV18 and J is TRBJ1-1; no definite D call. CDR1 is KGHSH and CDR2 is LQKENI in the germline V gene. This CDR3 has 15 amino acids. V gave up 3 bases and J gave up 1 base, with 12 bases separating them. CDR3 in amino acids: CASSPPAGRNTEAFF. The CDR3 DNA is TGTGCCAGCTCACCTCCGGCAGGTAGGAACACTGAAGCTTTCTTT.

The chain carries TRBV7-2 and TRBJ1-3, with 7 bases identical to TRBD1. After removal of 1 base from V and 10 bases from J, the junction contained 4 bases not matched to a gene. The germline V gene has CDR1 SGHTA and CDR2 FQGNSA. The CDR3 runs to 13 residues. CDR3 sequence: CASSLGQGGTIYF. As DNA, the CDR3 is TGTGCCAGCAGCTTAGGACAGGGAGGGACCATATATTTT. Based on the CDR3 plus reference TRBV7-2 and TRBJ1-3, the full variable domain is GAGVSQSPSNKVTEKGKDVELRCDPISGHTALYWYRQSLGQGLEFLIYFQGNSAPDKSGLPSDRFSAERTGGSVSTLTIQRTQQEDSAVYLCASSLGQGGTIYFGEGSWLTVV.

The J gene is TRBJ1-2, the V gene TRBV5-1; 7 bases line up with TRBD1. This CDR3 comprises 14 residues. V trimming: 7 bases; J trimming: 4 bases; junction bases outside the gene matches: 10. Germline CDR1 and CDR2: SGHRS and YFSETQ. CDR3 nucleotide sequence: TGCGCCAGCCGGACAGGCCTAGAGGTCTATGGCTACACCTTC. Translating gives CASRTGLEVYGYTF.

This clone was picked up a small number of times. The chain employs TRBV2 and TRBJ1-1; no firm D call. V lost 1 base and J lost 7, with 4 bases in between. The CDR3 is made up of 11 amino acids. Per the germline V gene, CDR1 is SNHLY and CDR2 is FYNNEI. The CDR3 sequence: CASSEGVEAFF. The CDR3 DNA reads TGTGCCAGCAGTGAAGGGGTTGAAGCTTTCTTT.

The CDR3 DNA reads as TGTGCCAGCAGTCGTGGGGATACGCAGTATTTT. Its protein product is CASSRGDTQYF. The chain employs TRBV27 and TRBJ2-3; D remains unclear. Trimming pared 5 bases from V and 6 bases from J, leaving 6 bases between. Germline V gene data show CDR1 as MNHEY and CDR2 as SMNVEV (reference sequence). The CDR3 loop spans 11 amino acids.

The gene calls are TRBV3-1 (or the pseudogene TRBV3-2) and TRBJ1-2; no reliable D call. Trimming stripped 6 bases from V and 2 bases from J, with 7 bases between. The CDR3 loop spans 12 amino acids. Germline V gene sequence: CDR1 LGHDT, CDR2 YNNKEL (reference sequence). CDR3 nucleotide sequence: TGTGCCAGCAGTGAGGCGAACTATGGCTACACCTTC. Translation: CASSEANYGYTF.

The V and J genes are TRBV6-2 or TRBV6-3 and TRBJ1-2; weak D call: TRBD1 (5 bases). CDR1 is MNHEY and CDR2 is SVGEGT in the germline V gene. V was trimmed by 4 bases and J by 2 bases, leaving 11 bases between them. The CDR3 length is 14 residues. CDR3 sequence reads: CASSSSRGNYGYTF. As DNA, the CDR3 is TGTGCCAGCAGTTCGTCGCGGGGGAACTATGGCTACACCTTC.

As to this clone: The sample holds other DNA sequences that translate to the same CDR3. CDR3 in amino acids: CASSYSRTGGGYGYTF. The CDR3, as DNA: TGTGCCAGCAGTTACTCCCGGACAGGGGGAGGCTATGGCTACACCTTC. This chain links TRBV6-5 with TRBJ1-2, with 10 bases lining up with TRBD1. The CDR3 has 16 residues. The germline V gene encodes CDR1 MNHEY and CDR2 SVGAGI. V dropped 0 bases and J dropped 4; count of bases not matched to a gene: 5.

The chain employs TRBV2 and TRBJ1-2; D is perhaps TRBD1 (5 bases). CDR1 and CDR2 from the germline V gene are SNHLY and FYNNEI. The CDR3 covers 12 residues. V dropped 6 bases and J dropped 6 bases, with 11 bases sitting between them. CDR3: CASRGRDNGYTF. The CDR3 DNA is TGTGCCAGCAGGGGCAGGGATAATGGCTACACCTTC.